This is a list of T cell receptor beta chains from one sample in a study of control samples from healthy donors and cancer patients. Using immunoSEQ multiplex PCR, the repertoire was profiled, and TCRdb retains in-frame clones only, with some absent. The data show about 120,000 clones, around 89% seen once. The sample taken for sequencing was blood. These receptor sequences come from a middle-aged man in good health. The CDR3 runs from the conserved cysteine through the conserved F or W. The D gene is left open where the match is weak. A row's size may be missing; if present it is once, few, many or a size class.

d_call j_call cdr3_length clone_size v_call cdr3_aa cdr3_nt
- TRBJ2-3 12 - TRBV10-3 CAIRQGTDTQYF TGTGCCATCAGGCAAGGGACAGATACGCAGTATTTT
- TRBJ1-1 13 - TRBV6-5 CATKSGQNTEAFF TGTGCCACCAAATCGGGCCAGAACACTGAAGCTTTCTTT
- TRBJ1-4 17 - TRBV7-9 CASSFGYDVLGGEKLFF TGTGCCAGCAGCTTTGGGTACGATGTCCTAGGGGGTGAAAAACTGTTTTTT
TRBD2 TRBJ2-1 17 - TRBV24-1 CATSDFKRGSSYNEQFF TGTGCCACCAGTGATTTCAAGCGGGGGAGCTCCTACAATGAGCAGTTCTTC
- TRBJ1-2 13 - TRBV30 CAWSVKQNYGYTF TGTGCCTGGAGTGTAAAGCAAAACTATGGCTACACCTTC
- TRBJ1-1 12 once TRBV19 CASSTGQLEAFF TGTGCCAGTAGTACTGGACAGTTGGAAGCTTTCTTT
- TRBJ2-1 15 - TRBV18 CASSPLQLGSNEQFF TGTGCCAGCTCACCCCTCCAACTAGGGAGCAATGAGCAGTTCTTC
- TRBJ1-2 12 few TRBV30 CAWRLSGGGYTF TGTGCCTGGAGACTTTCCGGGGGAGGCTACACCTTC
TRBD2 TRBJ2-5 16 - TRBV11-3 CASSLEGRGGTETQYF TGTGCCAGCAGCTTAGAAGGGCGGGGGGGCACGGAGACCCAGTACTTC
- TRBJ1-3 14 - TRBV18 CASSGRDGGNTIYF TGTGCCAGCTCAGGCCGGGACGGTGGAAACACCATATATTTT
- TRBJ2-2 15 few TRBV19 CASSTGGLSAGELFF TGTGCCAGTAGTACCGGAGGATTGAGCGCCGGGGAGCTGTTTTTT
- TRBJ1-2 11 - TRBV30 CAFRRGSGYTF TGTGCCTTCCGGCGGGGCAGTGGCTACACCTTC
- TRBJ1-2 12 - TRBV10-1 CASSDFGDGYTF TGCGCCAGCAGTGATTTTGGGGATGGCTACACCTTC
- TRBJ2-2 13 - TRBV6-4 CASSEQGTGELFF TGTGCCAGCAGTGAACAGGGAACCGGGGAGCTGTTTTTT
TRBD1 TRBJ1-2 16 - TRBV4-1 CASRQGAQSMFGGYTF TGCGCCAGCAGACAGGGGGCGCAGAGTATGTTTGGTGGCTACACCTTC
- TRBJ1-5 14 - TRBV15 CATSKRGVDQPQHF TGTGCCACCAGCAAAAGGGGGGTAGATCAGCCCCAGCATTTT
TRBD1 TRBJ1-2 14 - TRBV2 CANFEQGSPYGYTF TGTGCCAACTTCGAACAGGGGAGCCCCTATGGCTACACCTTC
TRBD1 TRBJ2-1 15 - TRBV11-3 CASSSTGVGFGEQFF TGTGCCAGCAGCTCGACAGGGGTGGGTTTCGGTGAGCAGTTCTTC
TRBD1 TRBJ2-7 15 - TRBV24-1 CATSDLGQGGYEQYF TGTGCCACCAGTGATTTGGGACAGGGCGGCTACGAGCAGTACTTC
- TRBJ2-4 14 - TRBV19 CASSPEVAKNIQYF TGTGCCAGTAGCCCCGAGGTAGCCAAAAACATTCAGTACTTC
- TRBJ1-5 14 - TRBV6-5 CASRGAYSNQPQHF TGTGCCAGCAGGGGAGCTTATAGCAATCAGCCCCAGCATTTT
- TRBJ2-4 11 - TRBV20-1 CSAPGPGIQYF TGCAGTGCTCCCGGGCCAGGGATTCAGTACTTC
TRBD1 TRBJ1-2 15 - TRBV7-9 CASSYRDRGYYGYTF TGTGCCAGCAGCTACCGGGACAGGGGTTACTATGGCTACACCTTC
- TRBJ1-6 14 once TRBV3-1/TRBV3-2 CASSQDWANSPLHF TGTGCCAGCAGCCAAGATTGGGCGAATTCACCCCTCCACTTT
TRBD1 TRBJ1-2 15 few TRBV4-1 CASSSTGQGVRGYTF TGCGCCAGCAGCTCGACGGGACAGGGGGTGAGAGGCTACACCTTC
- TRBJ2-2 12 - TRBV29-1 CSVGGGTGELFF TGCAGCGTTGGTGGGGGTACCGGGGAGCTGTTTTTT
- TRBJ1-5 13 once TRBV7-2 CASSPLLSQPQHF TGTGCCAGCAGCCCGCTGTTAAGTCAGCCCCAGCATTTT
- TRBJ2-1 15 - TRBV11-3 CASSFRVGGRNEQFF TGTGCCAGCAGCTTCCGAGTGGGGGGTCGGAATGAGCAGTTCTTC
TRBD2 TRBJ2-1 14 - TRBV25-1 CASSRAGGSYEQFF TGTGCCAGCAGTAGGGCCGGGGGGTCCTATGAGCAGTTCTTC
- TRBJ2-1 13 - TRBV29-1 CSVNRNSDNEQFF TGCAGCGTTAATAGGAACTCGGACAATGAGCAGTTCTTC
- TRBJ2-5 13 - TRBV2 CASSARGRETQYF TGTGCCAGCAGCGCAAGGGGACGAGAGACCCAGTACTTC
- TRBJ2-3 17 few TRBV19 CASSIDQGGFSTDTQYF TGTGCCAGTAGTATAGATCAGGGGGGATTTAGCACAGATACGCAGTATTTT
- TRBJ1-1 14 - TRBV5-1 CASSLVSGRIEAFF TGCGCCAGCAGCTTGGTGTCGGGGAGAATCGAAGCTTTCTTT
- TRBJ1-1 13 - TRBV12-3/TRBV12-4 CASSLVEWNEAFF TGTGCCAGCAGTTTAGTGGAGTGGAATGAAGCTTTCTTT
- TRBJ2-3 14 - TRBV5-1 CASSLQDPTDTQYF TGCGCCAGCAGCTTGCAGGACCCCACAGATACGCAGTATTTT
TRBD1 TRBJ1-2 14 - TRBV2 CASNMGQGEVGYTF TGTGCCAGCAATATGGGACAGGGGGAAGTTGGCTACACCTTC
- TRBJ1-2 15 - TRBV3-1/TRBV3-2 CASSQESRANYGYTF TGTGCCAGCAGCCAAGAGAGCAGAGCTAACTATGGCTACACCTTC
- TRBJ1-2 14 - TRBV24-1 CATSDWRNNYGYTF TGTGCCACCAGTGATTGGAGAAACAACTATGGCTACACCTTC
- TRBJ1-2 14 - TRBV4-3 CASSQDRQLYGYTF TGCGCCAGCAGCCAAGACCGCCAGCTCTATGGCTACACCTTC
- TRBJ1-5 14 - TRBV5-8 CASSRGRSNQPQHF TGTGCCAGCAGCCGGGGGCGGAGCAATCAGCCCCAGCATTTT
TRBD1 TRBJ2-5 13 - TRBV2 CASGLQGGETQYF TGTGCCAGCGGGCTACAGGGGGGAGAGACCCAGTACTTC
- TRBJ2-7 14 once TRBV5-1 CASGSGTLIYEQYF TGCGCCAGCGGTTCCGGGACATTGATCTACGAGCAGTACTTC
- TRBJ2-3 15 - TRBV6-1 CASSERTTDADTQYF TGTGCCAGCAGTGAAAGGACCACAGATGCGGATACGCAGTATTTT
- TRBJ1-4 13 - TRBV10-2 CASSGTVDRVGFF TGCGCCAGCTCCGGGACGGTGGACCGGGTTGGGTTTTTT
- TRBJ1-2 14 - TRBV18 CASSPQKGTYGYTF TGTGCCAGCTCACCACAAAAGGGGACCTATGGCTACACCTTC
TRBD1 TRBJ1-3 16 - TRBV19 CASSGSTGGRGNTIYF TGTGCCAGTAGTGGATCGACAGGGGGCCGTGGAAACACCATATATTTT
- TRBJ1-1 14 - TRBV10-3 CAISDGLTNTEAFF TGTGCCATCAGTGACGGGCTTACGAACACTGAAGCTTTCTTT
TRBD2 TRBJ2-5 15 - TRBV7-2 CASRLRAGGPETQYF TGTGCCAGCAGACTAAGAGCGGGGGGGCCTGAGACCCAGTACTTC
- TRBJ1-5 15 few TRBV6-2/TRBV6-3 CASSYSGRINQPQHF TGTGCCAGCAGTTACTCCGGACGGATCAATCAGCCCCAGCATTTT
- TRBJ1-4 18 few TRBV25-1 CASSESPGQLRANEKLFF TGTGCCAGCAGTGAATCTCCGGGACAATTGAGGGCTAATGAAAAACTGTTTTTT
- TRBJ2-1 15 - TRBV24-1 CATSDTPSSYNEQFF TGTGCCACCAGTGATACACCCAGCTCCTACAATGAGCAGTTCTTC
- TRBJ2-7 11 - TRBV5-6 CASSGTSQQYF TGTGCCAGCAGCGGGACTTCCCAGCAGTACTTC
TRBD2 TRBJ2-7 15 - TRBV5-8 CASSLEDGRAYEQYF TGTGCCAGCAGCTTGGAAGATGGGAGGGCCTACGAGCAGTACTTC
- TRBJ2-1 10 - TRBV20-1 CSARANEQFF TGCAGTGCTAGAGCCAATGAGCAGTTCTTC
TRBD1 TRBJ1-2 16 - TRBV9 CASSEATGARTYGYTF TGTGCCAGCAGCGAGGCGACAGGGGCGCGGACCTATGGCTACACCTTC